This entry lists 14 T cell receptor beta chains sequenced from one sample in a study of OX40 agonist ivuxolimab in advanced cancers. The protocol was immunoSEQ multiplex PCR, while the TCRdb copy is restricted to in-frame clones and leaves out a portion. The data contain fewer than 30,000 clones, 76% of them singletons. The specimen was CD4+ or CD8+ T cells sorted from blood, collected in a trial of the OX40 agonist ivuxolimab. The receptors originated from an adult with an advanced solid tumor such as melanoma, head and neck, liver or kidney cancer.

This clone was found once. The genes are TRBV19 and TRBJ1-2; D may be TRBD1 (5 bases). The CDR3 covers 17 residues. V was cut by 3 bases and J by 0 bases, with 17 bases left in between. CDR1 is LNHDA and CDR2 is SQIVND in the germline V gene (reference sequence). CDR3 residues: CASSIALGTGSNYGYTF. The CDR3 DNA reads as TGTGCCAGTAGTATCGCGTTAGGGACGGGATCTAACTATGGCTACACCTTC.

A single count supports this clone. The CDR3 region has the DNA TGTGCCAGCAGCTTGTGGACAGGGGGGAACACCATATATTTT. It translates to CASSLWTGGNTIYF. This chain connects TRBV5-6 to TRBJ1-3; 10 nucleotides align to TRBD1. The junction had 2 bases not matched to a gene; V was cut back by 1 base and J by 7 bases. Germline loops: CDR1 SGHDT, CDR2 YYEEEE. This CDR3 is 14 amino acids long.

CDR3 loop: CASRLDRGELFF. DNA of the CDR3: TGCGCCAGCAGACTGGACAGGGGAGAGCTGTTTTTT. V gene TRBV5-1 combines with J gene TRBJ2-2, with TRBD1 matching over 9 bases. CDR3 length: 12 residues. Trimming at V came to 5 bases and at J to 11 bases, leaving 4 bases not matched to a gene. Per germline, CDR1 SGHRS and CDR2 YFSETQ.

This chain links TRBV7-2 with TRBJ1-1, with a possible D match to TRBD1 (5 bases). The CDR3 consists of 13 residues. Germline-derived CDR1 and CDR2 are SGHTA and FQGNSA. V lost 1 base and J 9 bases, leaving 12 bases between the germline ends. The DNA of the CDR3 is TGTGCCAGCAGCTTAGATGGGAGGGGTCAAGCTTTCTTT. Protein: CASSLDGRGQAFF.

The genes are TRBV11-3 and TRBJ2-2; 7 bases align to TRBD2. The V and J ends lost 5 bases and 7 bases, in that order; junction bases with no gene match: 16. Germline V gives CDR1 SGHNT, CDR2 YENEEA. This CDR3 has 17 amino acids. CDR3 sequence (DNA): TGTGCCAGCAGCCCGCACCAAGGACTAGTGGGGGTCGGGGAGCTGTTTTTT. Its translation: CASSPHQGLVGVGELFF.

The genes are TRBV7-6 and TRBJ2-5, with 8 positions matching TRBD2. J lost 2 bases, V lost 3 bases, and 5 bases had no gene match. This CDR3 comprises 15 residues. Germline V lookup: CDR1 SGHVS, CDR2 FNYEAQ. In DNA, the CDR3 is TGTGCCAGCAGCTTCGGGGGGGGACTTCAAGAGACCCAGTACTTC. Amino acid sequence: CASSFGGGLQETQYF.

The CDR3 DNA reads as TGTGCCGGCGGGGGGCGGTACAATGAGCAGTTCTTC. It yields the protein CAGGGRYNEQFF. This chain uses TRBV7-9 with TRBJ2-1; 8 bases align to TRBD2. The germline CDR1 and CDR2 sequences are SEHNR and FQNEAQ (reference sequence). Trimming cost V 11 bases and J 4 bases; bases outside gene matches: 4. This CDR3 has 12 residues.

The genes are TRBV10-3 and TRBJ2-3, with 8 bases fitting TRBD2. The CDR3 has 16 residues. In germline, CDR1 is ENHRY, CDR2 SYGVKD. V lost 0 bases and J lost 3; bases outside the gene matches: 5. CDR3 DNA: TGTGCCATCAGTGAGTCACCGGGACTAGGTACAGATACGCAGTATTTT. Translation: CAISESPGLGTDTQYF.

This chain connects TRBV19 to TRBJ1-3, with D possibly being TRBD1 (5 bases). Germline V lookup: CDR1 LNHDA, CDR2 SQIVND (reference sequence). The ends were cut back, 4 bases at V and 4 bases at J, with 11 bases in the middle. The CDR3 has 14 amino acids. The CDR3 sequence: CASSRGISGNTIYF. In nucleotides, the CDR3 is TGTGCCAGTAGTAGGGGGATCTCGGGAAACACCATATATTTT. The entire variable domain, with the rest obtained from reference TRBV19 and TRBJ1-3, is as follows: DGGITQSPKYLFRKEGQNVTLSCEQNLNHDAMYWYRQDPGQGLRLIYYSQIVNDFQKGDIAEGYSVSREKKESFPLTVTSAQKNPTAFYLCASSRGISGNTIYFGEGSWLTVV.

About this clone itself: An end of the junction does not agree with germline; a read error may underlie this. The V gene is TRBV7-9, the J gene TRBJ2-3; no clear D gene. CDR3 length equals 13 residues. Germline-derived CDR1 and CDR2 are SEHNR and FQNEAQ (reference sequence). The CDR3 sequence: CASSLDLSTITDF. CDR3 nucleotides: TGTGCCAGCAGCTTAGATCTATCCACGATTACGGATTTT.

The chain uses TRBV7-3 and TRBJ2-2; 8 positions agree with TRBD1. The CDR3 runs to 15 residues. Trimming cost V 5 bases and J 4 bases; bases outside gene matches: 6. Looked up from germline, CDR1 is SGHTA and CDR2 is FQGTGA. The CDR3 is CASSPQDRATGELFF. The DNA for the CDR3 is TGTGCCAGCAGCCCCCAGGACAGGGCCACCGGGGAGCTGTTTTTT.

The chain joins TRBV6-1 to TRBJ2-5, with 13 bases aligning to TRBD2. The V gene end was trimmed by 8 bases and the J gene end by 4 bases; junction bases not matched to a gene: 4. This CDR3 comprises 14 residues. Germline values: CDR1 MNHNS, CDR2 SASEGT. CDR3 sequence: CASWTSGGGETQYF. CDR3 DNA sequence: TGTGCCAGCTGGACTAGCGGGGGAGGAGAGACCCAGTACTTC.

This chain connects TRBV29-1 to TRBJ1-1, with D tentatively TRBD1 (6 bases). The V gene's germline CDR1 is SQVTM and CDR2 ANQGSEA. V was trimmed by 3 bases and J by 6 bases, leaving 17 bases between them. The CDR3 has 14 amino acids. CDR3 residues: CSVDFTGAGAEAFF. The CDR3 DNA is TGCAGCGTTGATTTTACGGGGGCAGGGGCTGAAGCTTTCTTT.

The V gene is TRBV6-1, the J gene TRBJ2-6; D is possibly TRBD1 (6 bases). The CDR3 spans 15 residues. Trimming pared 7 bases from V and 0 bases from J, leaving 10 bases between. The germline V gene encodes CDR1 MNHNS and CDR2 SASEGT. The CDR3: CASKDRPSGANVLTF. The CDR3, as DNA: TGTGCCAGCAAGGACAGACCCTCTGGGGCCAACGTCCTGACTTTC.